This passage covers 20 T cell receptor beta chains from one sample sequenced in a study of OX40 agonist ivuxolimab in advanced cancers. Assay: immunoSEQ multiplex PCR; the TCRdb copy retains only in-frame clones and omits some. The table includes 50,000 or so clones, around 83% detected once. The sample in question was CD4+ or CD8+ T cells sorted from blood, obtained in a trial of the OX40 agonist ivuxolimab. The receptors were gathered from an adult with an advanced solid tumor such as melanoma, head and neck, liver or kidney cancer.

The chain links TRBV5-8 to TRBJ1-5; D remains unclear. Per the germline V gene, CDR1 is SGHTS and CDR2 is YDEGEE. The CDR3 is made up of 17 amino acids. Between the trimmed V and J ends, which lost 0 bases and 0 bases, there was a span of 13 bases. The CDR3 DNA is TGTGCCAGCAGCTTGGAGTCTTCGGGCCTTAGCAATCAGCCCCAGCATTTT. It yields the protein CASSLESSGLSNQPQHF.

The CDR3: CASSLHRGSNQPQHF. The CDR3 DNA follows: TGTGCCAGCAGTTTACACAGGGGGAGCAATCAGCCCCAGCATTTT. J is TRBJ1-5 and V is TRBV28; 8 positions agree with TRBD1. Germline assignment: CDR1 MDHEN and CDR2 SYDVKM. This CDR3 has 15 residues. Trimming took 2 bases from V and 1 from J; bases not matched to a gene: 1.

The gene calls are TRBV5-4 and TRBJ1-4; unclear D gene. Trimming cost V 0 bases and J 5 bases, with 2 bases left between them. Germline V gene sequence: CDR1 SGHNT, CDR2 YYREEE (reference sequence). The CDR3 sequence is 12 residues long. The CDR3 region is CASSLGNEKLFF. The CDR3 region has the DNA TGTGCCAGCAGCTTGGGGAATGAAAAACTGTTTTTT.

The chain joins TRBV5-1 to TRBJ2-4; TRBD2 matches at 7 bases. The V gene end was trimmed by 5 bases and the J gene end by 9 bases; junction bases not matched to a gene: 11. Germline CDR1 SGHRS, CDR2 YFSETQ. The CDR3 extends over 14 amino acids. As DNA, the CDR3 is TGCGCCAGCAGATCTAGCGAGGGCGGGGGCATTCAGTACTTC. Its translation is CASRSSEGGGIQYF.

The V and J genes are TRBV7-8 and TRBJ2-5; 7 positions match TRBD1. CDR1 and CDR2 (germline): SGHVS, FQNEAQ. The length of the CDR3 is 14 residues. V gave up 2 bases and J gave up 6 bases; unmatched junction bases: 6. The CDR3 spells CASSLNRGAKTQYF. CDR3 in DNA: TGTGCCAGCAGCTTAAACAGGGGTGCAAAGACCCAGTACTTC. The whole variable domain, remainder taken from reference TRBV7-8 and TRBJ2-5, is GAGVSQSPRYKVAKRGQDVALRCDPISGHVSLFWYQQALGQGPEFLTYFQNEAQLDKSGLPSDRFFAERPEGSVSTLKIQRTQQEDSAVYLCASSLNRGAKTQYFGPGTRLLVL.

CDR3 nucleotides: TGTGCCAGCAGTGGGGACTTGAGCACAGATACGCAGTATTTT. Translated: CASSGDLSTDTQYF. The V and J genes are TRBV2 and TRBJ2-3, with D maybe TRBD2 (6 bases). V was clipped by 4 bases and J by 0 bases, with 8 bases between them. The CDR3 consists of 14 residues. Germline V lookup: CDR1 SNHLY, CDR2 FYNNEI.

The gene calls are TRBV7-2 and TRBJ2-3; D is ambiguous. The germline CDR1 and CDR2 sequences are SGHTA and FQGNSA. The ends were cut back, 2 bases at V and 1 base at J, with 4 bases in the middle. This CDR3 comprises 13 residues. CDR3: CASSLMGTDTQYF. CDR3 bases: TGTGCCAGCAGCTTAATGGGCACAGATACGCAGTATTTT.

The chain carries TRBV6-6 and TRBJ2-1; D gene ambiguous. Trimming shortened V by 11 bases and J by 2 bases, and 7 bases separated the two germline ends. CDR3 length: 11 residues. Germline-derived CDR1 and CDR2 are MNHNY and SVGAGI (reference sequence). The CDR3 here is CAGRTYNEQFF. The DNA of the CDR3 is TGTGCCGGACGGACCTACAATGAGCAGTTCTTC.

This chain uses TRBV4-1 with TRBJ2-1; 9 nucleotides align to TRBD2. CDR1 is MGHRA, CDR2 YSYEKL, per germline. The CDR3 has 16 amino acids. V dropped 0 bases and J dropped 4; count of bases not matched to a gene: 4. This chain's CDR3 is CASSQDAGGFYNEQFF. CDR3 DNA: TGCGCCAGCAGCCAAGATGCGGGAGGGTTTTACAATGAGCAGTTCTTC.

This clone was seen only once. The chain has TRBV7-2 and TRBJ2-7; 9 nucleotides agree with TRBD2. Germline lookup yields CDR1 SGHTA and CDR2 FQGNSA. There are 13 residues in the CDR3. The ends lost 2 bases at V and 10 bases at J; junction bases unmatched: 6. The CDR3 nucleotides read TGTGCCAGCAGCTTAACTGGGACTAGCCGTCAGTACTTC. It encodes CASSLTGTSRQYF.

This chain joins TRBV4-3 and TRBJ1-1, with D perhaps matching TRBD1 (6 bases). The germline gives CDR1 LGHNA, CDR2 YSLEER. The length of the CDR3 is 17 residues. Trimming took 1 base from V and 2 from J, leaving 17 bases between them. The CDR3 nucleotides read TGCGCCAGCAGCCAAGGGGTCCAGGGTGGGGGCAACACTGAAGCTTTCTTT. The encoded protein is CASSQGVQGGGNTEAFF.

This clone was counted only a few times. The rearrangement uses TRBV6-6 and TRBJ1-3; D gene ambiguous. V shed 5 bases and J shed 8 bases, with 10 bases lying between them. Germline V lookup: CDR1 MNHNY, CDR2 SVGAGI (reference sequence). The CDR3 has 12 residues. The CDR3 reads CASSRGRDTIYF. In DNA form, the CDR3 reads TGTGCCAGCAGTCGCGGGAGGGACACCATATATTTT.

This chain links TRBV6-1 with TRBJ2-4; D possibly corresponds to TRBD1 (6 bases). The V end was cut by 6 bases, the J end by 5 bases, with 17 bases between. Germline CDR1 and CDR2: MNHNS and SASEGT. CDR3 length: 15 residues. CDR3 residues: CASRPPTGWENIQYF. The CDR3 bases are TGTGCCAGCAGGCCCCCAACAGGGTGGGAAAACATTCAGTACTTC.

The V gene is TRBV10-3, the J gene TRBJ2-7; D is possibly TRBD1 or TRBD2 (6 bases each). The CDR3 covers 15 residues. Deletions cut 2 bases from V and 2 bases from J, with 13 bases between. The germline V gene has CDR1 ENHRY and CDR2 SYGVKD. The DNA for the CDR3 is TGTGCCATCAGTGAGGGGGGCGGGGTCACCTACGAGCAGTACTTC. As protein: CAISEGGGVTYEQYF.

The chain is built from TRBV5-1 and TRBJ1-6; D ambiguous. V was clipped by 2 bases and J by 3 bases, with 6 bases between them. CDR3 length equals 14 residues. CDR1 is SGHRS and CDR2 is YFSETQ in the germline V gene. The CDR3 bases are TGCGCCAGCAGCTTTGGATTCTATAATTCACCCCTCCACTTT. Its translation is CASSFGFYNSPLHF.

The rearrangement links TRBV28 to TRBJ2-7; D uncertain. The CDR3 is made up of 13 amino acids. Trimming shortened V by 5 bases and J by 4 bases, and 12 bases separated the two germline ends. The V gene's germline CDR1 is MDHEN and CDR2 SYDVKM. Here the CDR3 reads CASSPRNRYEQYF. CDR3 sequence (DNA): TGTGCCAGCAGTCCCCGTAACCGGTACGAGCAGTACTTC.

The rearrangement links TRBV6-5 to TRBJ2-3, with D perhaps matching TRBD2 (6 bases). The V end was cut by 1 base, the J end by 2 bases, with 13 bases between. The CDR3 length is 16 residues. In germline, CDR1 is MNHEY, CDR2 SVGAGI. The CDR3 loop is CASSYYAGWDTDTQYF. CDR3 in DNA: TGTGCCAGCAGTTACTATGCGGGGTGGGACACAGATACGCAGTATTTT.

The chain links TRBV6-5 to TRBJ2-5, with TRBD1 identical over 8 bases. Trimming took 6 bases from V and 5 from J; bases not matched to a gene: 5. Germline V gene data show CDR1 as MNHEY and CDR2 as SVGAGI. The CDR3 consists of 13 residues. The CDR3 sequence: CASSRRQGETQYF. For the CDR3, the DNA is TGTGCCAGCAGCCGACGACAGGGGGAGACCCAGTACTTC.

The chain uses TRBV9 and TRBJ2-2, with TRBD1 as a possible D gene (5 bases). V dropped 0 bases and J dropped 7 bases, with 16 bases sitting between them. Looked up from germline, CDR1 is SGDLS and CDR2 is YYNGEE. This CDR3 is 16 amino acids long. CDR3 in DNA: TGTGCCAGCAGCGTAGGTAGTATGGGGCGGCTCGGGGAGCTGTTTTTT. Its translation is CASSVGSMGRLGELFF. The full variable domain, in which reference TRBV9 and TRBJ2-2 provide the parts outside the CDR3, is DSGVTQTPKHLITATGQRVTLRCSPRSGDLSVYWYQQSLDQGLQFLIQYYNGEERAKGNILERFSAQQFPDLHSELNLSSLELGDSALYFCASSVGSMGRLGELFFGEGSRLTVL.

The chain joins TRBV6-5 to TRBJ1-5; tentative D call: TRBD1 (6 bases). The V gene's germline CDR1 is MNHEY and CDR2 SVGAGI. The V end lost 5 bases, the J end lost 7 bases, and 15 bases lay between the germline ends. The CDR3 sequence is 14 residues long. The CDR3 sequence is CASSNYRGGQPQHF. CDR3 bases: TGTGCCAGCAGTAATTACCGAGGGGGACAGCCCCAGCATTTT.